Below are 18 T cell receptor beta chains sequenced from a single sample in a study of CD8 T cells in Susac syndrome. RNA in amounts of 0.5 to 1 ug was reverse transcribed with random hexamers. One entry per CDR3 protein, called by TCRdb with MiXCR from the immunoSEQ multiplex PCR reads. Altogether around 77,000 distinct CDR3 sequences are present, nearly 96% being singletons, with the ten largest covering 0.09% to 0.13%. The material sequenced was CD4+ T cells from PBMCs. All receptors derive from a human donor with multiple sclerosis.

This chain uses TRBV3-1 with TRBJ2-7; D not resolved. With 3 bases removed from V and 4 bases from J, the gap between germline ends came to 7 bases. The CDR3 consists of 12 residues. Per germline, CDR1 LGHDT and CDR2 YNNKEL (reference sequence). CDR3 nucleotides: TGTGCCAGCAGCCACAGGTCTTACGAGCAGTACTTC. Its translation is CASSHRSYEQYF.

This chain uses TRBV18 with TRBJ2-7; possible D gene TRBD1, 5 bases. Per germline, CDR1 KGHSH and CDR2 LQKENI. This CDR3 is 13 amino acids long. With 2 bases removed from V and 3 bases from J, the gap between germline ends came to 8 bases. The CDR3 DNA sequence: TGTGCCAGCTCACCAGGGGCGGACTACGAGCAGTACTTC. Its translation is CASSPGADYEQYF.

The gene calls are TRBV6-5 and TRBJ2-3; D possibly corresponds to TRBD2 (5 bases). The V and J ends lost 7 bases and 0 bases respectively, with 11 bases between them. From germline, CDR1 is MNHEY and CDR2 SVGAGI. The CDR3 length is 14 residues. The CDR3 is CASITRTSTDTQYF. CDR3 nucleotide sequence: TGTGCCAGCATCACCAGGACTAGCACAGATACGCAGTATTTT.

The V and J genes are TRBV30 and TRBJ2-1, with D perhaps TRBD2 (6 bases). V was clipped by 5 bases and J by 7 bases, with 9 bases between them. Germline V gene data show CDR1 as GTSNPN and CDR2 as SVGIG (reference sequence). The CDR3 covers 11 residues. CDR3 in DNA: TGTGCCTGGGAGACTAGGAATGAGCAGTTCTTC. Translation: CAWETRNEQFF. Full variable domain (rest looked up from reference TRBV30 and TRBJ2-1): SQTIHQWPATLVQPVGSPLSLECTVEGTSNPNLYWYRQAAGRGLQLLFYSVGIGQISSEVPQNLSASRPQDRQFILSSKKLLLSDSGFYLCAWETRNEQFFGPGTRLTVL.

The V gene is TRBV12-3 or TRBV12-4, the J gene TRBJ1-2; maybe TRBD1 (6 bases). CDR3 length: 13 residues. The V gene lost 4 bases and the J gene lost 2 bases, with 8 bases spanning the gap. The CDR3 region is CASSSGANYGYTF. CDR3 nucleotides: TGTGCCAGCAGTTCAGGGGCCAACTATGGCTACACCTTC.

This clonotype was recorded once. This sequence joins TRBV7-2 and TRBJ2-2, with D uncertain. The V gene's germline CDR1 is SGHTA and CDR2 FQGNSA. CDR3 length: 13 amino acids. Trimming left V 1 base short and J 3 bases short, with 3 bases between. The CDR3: CASSLVYTGELFF. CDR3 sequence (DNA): TGTGCCAGCAGCTTAGTGTACACCGGGGAGCTGTTTTTT.

Written as DNA, the CDR3 is TGTGCCAGCAGTTCCCGGAGCTCCTACGAGCAGTACTTC. Translating gives CASSSRSSYEQYF. The chain couples TRBV27 to TRBJ2-7; D not resolved. V was clipped by 4 bases and J by 0 bases, with 7 bases between them. Germline CDR1 is MNHEY and CDR2 is SMNVEV (reference sequence). The CDR3 spans 13 residues.

The CDR3, as DNA: TGTGCCAGCAGTGCAGGGGAGCAGTACTTC. This gives the protein CASSAGEQYF. The rearrangement uses TRBV6-1 and TRBJ2-7; D possibly corresponds to TRBD1 (5 bases). The germline V and J ends were trimmed by 4 bases and 7 bases, with 5 bases remaining between them. Germline V gene sequence: CDR1 MNHNS, CDR2 SASEGT. CDR3 length: 10 residues.

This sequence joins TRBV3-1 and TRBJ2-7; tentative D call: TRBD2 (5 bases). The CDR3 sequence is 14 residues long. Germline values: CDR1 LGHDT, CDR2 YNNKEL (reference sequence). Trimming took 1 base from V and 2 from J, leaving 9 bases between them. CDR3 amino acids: CASSQVRETYEQYF. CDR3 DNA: TGTGCCAGCAGCCAAGTTCGGGAAACCTACGAGCAGTACTTC.

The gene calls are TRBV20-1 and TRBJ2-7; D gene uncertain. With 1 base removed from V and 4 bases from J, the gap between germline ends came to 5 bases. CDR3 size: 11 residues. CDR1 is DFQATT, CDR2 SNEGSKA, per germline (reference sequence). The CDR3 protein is CSARAGYEQYF. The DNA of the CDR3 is TGCAGTGCTAGAGCCGGGTACGAGCAGTACTTC.

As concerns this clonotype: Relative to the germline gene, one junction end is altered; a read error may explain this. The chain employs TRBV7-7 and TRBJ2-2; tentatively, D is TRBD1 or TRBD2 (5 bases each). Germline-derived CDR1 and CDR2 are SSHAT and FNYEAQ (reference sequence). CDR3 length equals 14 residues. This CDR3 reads CASSLVEGTGELFF. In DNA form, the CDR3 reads TGTGCTAGCAGCTTAGTAGAGGGGACCGGGGAGCTGTTTTTT.

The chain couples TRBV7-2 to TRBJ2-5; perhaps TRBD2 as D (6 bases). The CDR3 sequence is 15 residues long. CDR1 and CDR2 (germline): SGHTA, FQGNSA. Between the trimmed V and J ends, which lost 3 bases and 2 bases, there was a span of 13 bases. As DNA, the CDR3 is TGTGCCAGCAGCTTTGTGCGGGGTACTCAAGAGACCCAGTACTTC. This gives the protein CASSFVRGTQETQYF.

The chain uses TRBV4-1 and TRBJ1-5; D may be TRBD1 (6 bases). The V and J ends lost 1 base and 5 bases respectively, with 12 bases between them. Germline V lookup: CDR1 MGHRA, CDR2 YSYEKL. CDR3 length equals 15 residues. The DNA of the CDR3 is TGCGCCAGCAGCCAAGGTGTGAAGGGGGATCAGCCCCAGCATTTT. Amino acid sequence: CASSQGVKGDQPQHF.

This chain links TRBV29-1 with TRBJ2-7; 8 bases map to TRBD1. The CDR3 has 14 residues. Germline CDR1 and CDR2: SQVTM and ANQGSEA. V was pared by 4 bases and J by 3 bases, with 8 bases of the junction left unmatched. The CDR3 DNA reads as TGCAGCGTTGGGAGGACAGGGTCCCGCTACGAGCAGTACTTC. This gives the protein CSVGRTGSRYEQYF.

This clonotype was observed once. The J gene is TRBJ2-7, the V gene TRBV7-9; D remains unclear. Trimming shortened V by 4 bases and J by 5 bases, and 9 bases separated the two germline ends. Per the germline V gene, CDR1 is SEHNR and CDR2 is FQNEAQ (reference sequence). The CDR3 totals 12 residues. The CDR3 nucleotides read TGTGCCAGCAGCTACCAGACCCACGAGCAGTACTTC. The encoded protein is CASSYQTHEQYF.

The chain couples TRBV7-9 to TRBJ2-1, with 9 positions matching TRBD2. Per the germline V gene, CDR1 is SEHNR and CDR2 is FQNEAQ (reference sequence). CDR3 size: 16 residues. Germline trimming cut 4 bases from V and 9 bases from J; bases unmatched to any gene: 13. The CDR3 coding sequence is TGTGCCAGCAGCTCTCCCCTTTTAGCGGGGGCACGTGAGCAGTTCTTC. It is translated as CASSSPLLAGAREQFF.

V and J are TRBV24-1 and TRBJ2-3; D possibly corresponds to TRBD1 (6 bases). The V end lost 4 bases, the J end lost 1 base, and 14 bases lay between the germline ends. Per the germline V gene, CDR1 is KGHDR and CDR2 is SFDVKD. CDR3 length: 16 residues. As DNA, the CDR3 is TGTGCCACCAGTGACCCAGGGGCTGTGGGCACAGATACGCAGTATTTT. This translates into CATSDPGAVGTDTQYF.

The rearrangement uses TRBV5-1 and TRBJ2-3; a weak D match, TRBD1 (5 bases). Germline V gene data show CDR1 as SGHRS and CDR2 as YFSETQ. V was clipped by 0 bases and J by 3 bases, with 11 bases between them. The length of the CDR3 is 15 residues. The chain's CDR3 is CASSLGQGRTDTQYF. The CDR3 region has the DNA TGCGCCAGCAGCTTGGGGCAGGGTCGGACAGATACGCAGTATTTT.